This T cell receptor (beta chain) was identified during a study of blood T cell repertoires in COVID-19. Study at large: T cells, B-cell-depleted T cells, or PBMCs supplied cDNA or gDNA.

This clone was observed once. CDR3 length equals 14 residues. V lost 4 bases and J 1 base, leaving 11 bases between the germline ends. Looked up from germline, CDR1 is SGDLS and CDR2 is YYNGEE. In the study's own analysis: Reference gene primer amplification yielded estimated nucleated cell counts. The assay was immunoSEQ multiplex PCR, and TCRdb's table has in-frame clones only and misses some. V, J and clone size reflect that table, while D and trimming were determined from the DNA. In the table there are tens of thousands of clones, 65% to 90% of which are singletons. The origin of this receptor is an older man with active or convalescent COVID-19. Input material: peripheral blood. J is TRBJ1-1 and V is TRBV9, with D possibly matching TRBD1 (5 bases). CDR3 bases: TGTGCCAGCAGCCGCCAGGGAGGGAACACTGAAGCTTTCTTT. Its protein is CASSRQGGNTEAFF.